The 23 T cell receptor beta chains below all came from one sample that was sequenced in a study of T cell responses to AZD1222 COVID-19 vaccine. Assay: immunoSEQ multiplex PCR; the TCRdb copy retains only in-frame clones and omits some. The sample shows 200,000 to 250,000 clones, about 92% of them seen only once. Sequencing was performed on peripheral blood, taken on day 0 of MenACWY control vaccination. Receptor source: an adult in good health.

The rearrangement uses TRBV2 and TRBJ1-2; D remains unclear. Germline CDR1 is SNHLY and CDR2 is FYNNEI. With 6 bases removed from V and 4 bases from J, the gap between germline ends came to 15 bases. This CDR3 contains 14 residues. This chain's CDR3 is CASRDLRNRYGYTF. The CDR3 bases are TGTGCCAGCAGGGACCTCAGAAACCGCTATGGCTACACCTTC.

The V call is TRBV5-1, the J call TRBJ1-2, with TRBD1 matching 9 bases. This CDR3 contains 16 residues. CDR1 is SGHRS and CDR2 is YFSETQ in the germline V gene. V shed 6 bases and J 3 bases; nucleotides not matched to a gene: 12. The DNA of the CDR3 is TGCGCCAGCAACGTGGGACAGGGCACCCGGGACTATGGCTACACCTTC. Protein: CASNVGQGTRDYGYTF.

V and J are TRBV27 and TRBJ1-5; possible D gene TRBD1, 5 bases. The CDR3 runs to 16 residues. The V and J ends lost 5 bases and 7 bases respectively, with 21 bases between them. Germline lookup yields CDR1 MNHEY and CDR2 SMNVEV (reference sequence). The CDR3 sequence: CASSSGDGGFWQPQHF. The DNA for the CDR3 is TGTGCCAGCAGTAGTGGGGACGGGGGATTCTGGCAGCCCCAGCATTTT.

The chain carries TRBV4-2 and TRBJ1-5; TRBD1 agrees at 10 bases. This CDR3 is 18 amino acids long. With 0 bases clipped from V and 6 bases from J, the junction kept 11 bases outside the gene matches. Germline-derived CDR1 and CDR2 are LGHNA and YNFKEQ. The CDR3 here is CASSQDPPGQGRAQPQHF. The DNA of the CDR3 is TGTGCCAGCAGCCAAGACCCCCCGGGACAGGGGAGGGCTCAGCCCCAGCATTTT.

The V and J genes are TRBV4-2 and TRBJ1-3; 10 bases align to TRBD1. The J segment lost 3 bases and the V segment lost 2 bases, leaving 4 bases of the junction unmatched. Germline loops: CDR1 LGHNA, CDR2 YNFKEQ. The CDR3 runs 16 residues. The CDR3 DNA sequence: TGTGCCAGCAGCCAAACCGGGACAGGGGTTGGAAACACCATATATTTT. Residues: CASSQTGTGVGNTIYF.

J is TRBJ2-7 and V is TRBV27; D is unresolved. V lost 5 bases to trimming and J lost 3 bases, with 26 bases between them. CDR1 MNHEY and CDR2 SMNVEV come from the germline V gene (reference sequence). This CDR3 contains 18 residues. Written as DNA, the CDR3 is TGTGCCAGCAGTCCGAGAGGAAACTTTTACCCGTTTAACTACGAGCAGTACTTC. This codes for CASSPRGNFYPFNYEQYF.

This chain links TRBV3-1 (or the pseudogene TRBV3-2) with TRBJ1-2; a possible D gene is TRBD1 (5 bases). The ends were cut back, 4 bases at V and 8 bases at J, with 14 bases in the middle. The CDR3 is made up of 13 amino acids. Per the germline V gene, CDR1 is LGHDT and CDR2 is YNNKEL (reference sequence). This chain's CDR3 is CASSRGRKGGYTF. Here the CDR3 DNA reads TGTGCCAGCAGCCGCGGACGAAAGGGGGGCTACACCTTC.

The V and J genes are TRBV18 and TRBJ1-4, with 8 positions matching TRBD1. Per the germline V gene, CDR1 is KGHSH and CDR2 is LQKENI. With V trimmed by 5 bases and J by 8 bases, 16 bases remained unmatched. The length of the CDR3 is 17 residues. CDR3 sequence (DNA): TGTGCCAGCTCAGCGTCAGGGGGCGGTCGGTATGGAGAAAAACTGTTTTTT. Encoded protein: CASSASGGGRYGEKLFF.

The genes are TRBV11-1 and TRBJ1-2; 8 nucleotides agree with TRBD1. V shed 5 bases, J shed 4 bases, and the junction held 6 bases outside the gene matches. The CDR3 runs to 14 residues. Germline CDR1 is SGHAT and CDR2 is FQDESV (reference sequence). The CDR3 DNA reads TGTGCCAGCAGCAATCAAGACAGGGGCTATGGCTACACCTTC. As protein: CASSNQDRGYGYTF.

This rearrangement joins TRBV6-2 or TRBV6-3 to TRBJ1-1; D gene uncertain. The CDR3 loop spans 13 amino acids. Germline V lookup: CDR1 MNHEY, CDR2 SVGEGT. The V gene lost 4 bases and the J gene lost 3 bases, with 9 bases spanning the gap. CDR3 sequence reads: CASSWGRDTEAFF. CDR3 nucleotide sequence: TGTGCCAGCAGTTGGGGTCGGGACACTGAAGCTTTCTTT.

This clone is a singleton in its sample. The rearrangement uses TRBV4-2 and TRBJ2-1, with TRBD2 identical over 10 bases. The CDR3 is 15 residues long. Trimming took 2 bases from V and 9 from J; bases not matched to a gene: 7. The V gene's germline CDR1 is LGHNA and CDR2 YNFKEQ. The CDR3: CASSQKGLAVPEQFF. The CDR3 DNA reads TGTGCCAGCAGCCAAAAAGGACTAGCGGTTCCTGAGCAGTTCTTC.

DNA for the CDR3: TGTGCCAGCAGCCAAGATCGCAGGGTAGCAGATACGCAGTATTTT. Translating it yields CASSQDRRVADTQYF. The chain carries TRBV4-2 and TRBJ2-3, with D possibly TRBD1 on 5 matching bases. The CDR3 loop spans 15 amino acids. Germline V CDR1 and CDR2: LGHNA, YNFKEQ. V lost 0 bases, J lost 4 bases, and 11 bases lay in between.

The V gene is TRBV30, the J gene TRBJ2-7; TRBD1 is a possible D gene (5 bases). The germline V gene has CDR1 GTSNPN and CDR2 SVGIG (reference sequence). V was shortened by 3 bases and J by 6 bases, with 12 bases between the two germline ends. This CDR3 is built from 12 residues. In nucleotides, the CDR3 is TGTGCCTGGAGCGCCGGACACTCCGAGCAGTACTTC. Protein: CAWSAGHSEQYF.

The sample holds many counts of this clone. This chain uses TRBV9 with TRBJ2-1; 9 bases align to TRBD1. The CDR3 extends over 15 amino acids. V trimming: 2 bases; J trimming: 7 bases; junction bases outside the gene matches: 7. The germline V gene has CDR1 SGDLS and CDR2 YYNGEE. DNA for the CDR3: TGTGCCAGCAGCGTTACAGGGGGCCTGGGGAATGAGCAGTTCTTC. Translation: CASSVTGGLGNEQFF. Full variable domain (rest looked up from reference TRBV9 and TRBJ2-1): DSGVTQTPKHLITATGQRVTLRCSPRSGDLSVYWYQQSLDQGLQFLIQYYNGEERAKGNILERFSAQQFPDLHSELNLSSLELGDSALYFCASSVTGGLGNEQFFGPGTRLTVL.

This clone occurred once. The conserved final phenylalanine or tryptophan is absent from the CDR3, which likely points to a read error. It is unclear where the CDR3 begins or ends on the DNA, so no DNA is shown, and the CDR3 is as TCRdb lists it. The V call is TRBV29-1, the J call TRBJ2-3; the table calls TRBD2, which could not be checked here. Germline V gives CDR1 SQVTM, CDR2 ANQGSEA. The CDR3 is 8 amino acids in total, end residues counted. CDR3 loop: CSVERSPC.

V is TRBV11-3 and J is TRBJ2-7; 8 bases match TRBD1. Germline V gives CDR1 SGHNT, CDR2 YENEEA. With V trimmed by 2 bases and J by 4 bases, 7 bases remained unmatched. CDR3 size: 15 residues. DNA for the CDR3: TGTGCCAGCAGCTTACGCGGACAGGGTCGGTACGAGCAGTACTTC. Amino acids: CASSLRGQGRYEQYF.

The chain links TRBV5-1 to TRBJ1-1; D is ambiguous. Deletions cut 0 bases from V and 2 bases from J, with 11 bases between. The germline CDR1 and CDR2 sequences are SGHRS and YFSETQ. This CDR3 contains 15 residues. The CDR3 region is CASSLVAGANTEAFF. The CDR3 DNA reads TGCGCCAGCAGCTTGGTAGCAGGAGCTAACACTGAAGCTTTCTTT.

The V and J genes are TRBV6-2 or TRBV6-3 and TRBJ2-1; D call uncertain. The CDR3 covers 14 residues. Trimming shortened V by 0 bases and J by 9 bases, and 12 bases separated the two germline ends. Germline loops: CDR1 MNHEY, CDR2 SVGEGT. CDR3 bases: TGTGCCAGCAGTTACTCCCGGTCTAAGGGTGAGCAGTTCTTC. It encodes CASSYSRSKGEQFF.

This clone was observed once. The CDR3 DNA is TGTGCCACCAGCCGGGACCCCTTCACAGATACGCAGTATTTT. Encoded protein: CATSRDPFTDTQYF. This sequence joins TRBV15 and TRBJ2-3, with D perhaps TRBD1 or TRBD2 (5 bases each). CDR3 size: 14 residues. V lost 5 bases and J 2 bases, leaving 11 bases between the germline ends. Germline lookup yields CDR1 LNHNV and CDR2 YYDKDF (reference sequence).

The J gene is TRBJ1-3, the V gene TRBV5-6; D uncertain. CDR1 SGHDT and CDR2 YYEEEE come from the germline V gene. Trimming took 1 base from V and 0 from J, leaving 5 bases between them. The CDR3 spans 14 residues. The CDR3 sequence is CASSLLDSGNTIYF. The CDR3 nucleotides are TGTGCCAGCAGCTTGCTCGACTCTGGAAACACCATATATTTT.

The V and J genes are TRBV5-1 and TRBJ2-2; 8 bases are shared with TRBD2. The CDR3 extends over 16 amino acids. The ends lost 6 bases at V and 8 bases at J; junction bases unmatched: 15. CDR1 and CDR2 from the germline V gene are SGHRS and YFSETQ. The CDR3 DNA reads TGCGCCAGCACTCCGGACCCCCGGGGGGGGAGTGGGGAGCTGTTTTTT. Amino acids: CASTPDPRGGSGELFF. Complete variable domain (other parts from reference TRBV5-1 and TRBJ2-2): KAGVTQTPRYLIKTRGQQVTLSCSPISGHRSVSWYQQTPGQGLQFLFEYFSETQRNKGNFPGRFSGRQFSNSRSEMNVSTLELGDSALYLCASTPDPRGGSGELFFGEGSRLTVL.

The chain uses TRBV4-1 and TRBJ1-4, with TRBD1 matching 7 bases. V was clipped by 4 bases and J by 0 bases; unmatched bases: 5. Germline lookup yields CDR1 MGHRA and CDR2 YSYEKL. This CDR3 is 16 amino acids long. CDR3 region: CASSPGQVATNEKLFF. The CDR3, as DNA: TGCGCCAGCAGCCCAGGACAGGTTGCAACTAATGAAAAACTGTTTTTT.

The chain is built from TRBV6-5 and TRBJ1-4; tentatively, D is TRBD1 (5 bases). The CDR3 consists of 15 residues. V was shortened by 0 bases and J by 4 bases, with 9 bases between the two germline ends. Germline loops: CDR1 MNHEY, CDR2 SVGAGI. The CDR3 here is CASSYSGLLNEKLFF. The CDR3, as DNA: TGTGCCAGCAGTTACTCGGGACTGCTTAATGAAAAACTGTTTTTT.